Listed below are T cell receptor beta chains from one sample, sequenced in a study of shared clonotypes between healthy human individuals. Clones were sequenced by immunoSEQ multiplex PCR, and TCRdb holds only the in-frame ones, with some missing. The sample contains fewer than 2.5 million clones, approximately 94% of which appear only once. Input material: naive CD4+ T cells from PBMCs. These receptors all come from a young man in good health. Some clones in this sample may be carry-over from other donors' samples. The CDR3 runs from the conserved cysteine through the conserved F or W. The order of the fields is D gene, CDR3 length, J gene, V gene, CDR3 protein. The D gene is left open where the match is weak.

>.|11|TRBJ1-1|TRBV6-6
CASRGFTEAFF
>TRBD1|17|TRBJ1-1|TRBV2
CASSKTSGQGLNTEAFF
>.|15|TRBJ1-1|TRBV27
CASSLRQKRDTEAFF
>.|14|TRBJ1-2|TRBV19
CASTTDPRGDGYTF
>TRBD1|13|TRBJ1-1|TRBV5-4
CASSSGQGTEAFF
>.|16|TRBJ2-2|TRBV14
CASSLTRLVTTGELFF
>.|12|TRBJ2-1|TRBV7-2
CASSLSILEQFF
>TRBD2|17|TRBJ2-1|TRBV7-3
CASSLTGSGRGLNEQFF
>.|15|TRBJ2-5|TRBV28
CASSIQGITQETQYF
>TRBD1|14|TRBJ1-5|TRBV6-1
CASSDHRGDQPQHF
>.|14|TRBJ2-3|TRBV5-4
CASSTVRDTDTQYF
>TRBD2|13|TRBJ2-2|TRBV7-2
CASSSREAGELFF
>TRBD2|15|TRBJ2-5|TRBV15
CATSRGGGSGETQYF
>TRBD2|15|TRBJ2-3|TRBV7-2
CASSPSGTRTDTQYF
>TRBD1|17|TRBJ2-2|TRBV5-1
CASSFPRTGEETGELFF
>.|15|TRBJ1-1|TRBV15
CATSSRLGGNTEAFF
>.|13|TRBJ1-1|TRBV6-6
CASSYGRNTEAFF
>TRBD1|15|TRBJ1-1|TRBV6-5
CASSSWDRGKTEAFF
>TRBD1|14|TRBJ1-5|TRBV7-9
CASSSDRGDQPQHF
>.|11|TRBJ1-2|TRBV29-1
CSVVVGSGYTF
>.|15|TRBJ2-1|TRBV11-2
CASSPTPEEFNEQFF
>TRBD1|16|TRBJ1-5|TRBV5-1
CASSSGTGGSDQPQHF